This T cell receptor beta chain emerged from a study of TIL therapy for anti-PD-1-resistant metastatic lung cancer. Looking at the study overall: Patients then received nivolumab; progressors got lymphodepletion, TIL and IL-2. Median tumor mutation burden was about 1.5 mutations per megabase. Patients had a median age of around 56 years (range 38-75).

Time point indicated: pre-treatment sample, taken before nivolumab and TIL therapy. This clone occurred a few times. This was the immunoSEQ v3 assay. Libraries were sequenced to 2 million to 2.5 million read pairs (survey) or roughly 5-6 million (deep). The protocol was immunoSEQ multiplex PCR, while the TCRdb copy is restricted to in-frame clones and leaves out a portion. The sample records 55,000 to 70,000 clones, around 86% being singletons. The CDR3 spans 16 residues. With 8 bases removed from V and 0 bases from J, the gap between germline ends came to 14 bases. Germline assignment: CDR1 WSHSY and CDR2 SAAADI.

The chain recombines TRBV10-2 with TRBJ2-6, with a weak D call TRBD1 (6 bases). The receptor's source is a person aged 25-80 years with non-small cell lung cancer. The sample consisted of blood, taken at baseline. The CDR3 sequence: CASGTGPPSGANVLTF. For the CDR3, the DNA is TGCGCCAGCGGTACAGGGCCTCCCTCTGGGGCCAACGTCCTGACTTTC.